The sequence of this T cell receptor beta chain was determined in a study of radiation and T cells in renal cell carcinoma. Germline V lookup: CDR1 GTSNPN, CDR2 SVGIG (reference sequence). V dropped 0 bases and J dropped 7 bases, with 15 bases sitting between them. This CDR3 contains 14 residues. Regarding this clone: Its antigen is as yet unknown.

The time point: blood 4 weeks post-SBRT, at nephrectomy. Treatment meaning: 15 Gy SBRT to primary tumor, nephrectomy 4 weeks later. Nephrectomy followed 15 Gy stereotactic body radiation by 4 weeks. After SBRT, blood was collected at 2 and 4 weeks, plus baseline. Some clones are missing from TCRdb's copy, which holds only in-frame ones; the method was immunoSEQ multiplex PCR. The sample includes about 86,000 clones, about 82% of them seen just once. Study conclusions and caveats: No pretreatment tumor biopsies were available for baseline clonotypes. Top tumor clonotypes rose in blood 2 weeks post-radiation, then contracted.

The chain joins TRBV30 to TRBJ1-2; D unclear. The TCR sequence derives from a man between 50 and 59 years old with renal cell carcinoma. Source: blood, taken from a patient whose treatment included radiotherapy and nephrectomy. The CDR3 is CAWSVSQAAGGYTF. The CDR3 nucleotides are TGTGCCTGGAGTGTGTCGCAGGCCGCGGGTGGCTACACCTTC.